The 14 T cell receptor beta chains listed next were all sequenced from one sample in a study of cytomegalovirus exposure and HLA in healthy donors. 60 Vbeta and 13 Jbeta primers were used in PCR. Clones were read by immunoSEQ multiplex PCR, and TCRdb kept only the in-frame ones, dropping some. The repertoire holds more than 130,000 clones, with 70% to 80% as singletons. The sequencing sample was made of PBMCs. These receptors were collected from a woman aged 50 to 60 in good health and CMV-seronegative.

The chain carries TRBV5-4 and TRBJ1-1; unclear D gene. V was clipped by 6 bases and J by 9 bases, with 15 bases between them. Germline V gene data show CDR1 as SGHNT and CDR2 as YYREEE (reference sequence). The CDR3 contains 12 residues. For the CDR3, the DNA is TGTGCCAGCAACTATTATTTGGAAAAAGCTTTCTTT. Its translation: CASNYYLEKAFF.

This chain uses TRBV20-1 with TRBJ1-2; D uncertain. V was pared by 8 bases and J by 4 bases, with 11 bases between. The CDR3 sequence is 11 residues long. Germline V gene sequence: CDR1 DFQATT, CDR2 SNEGSKA (reference sequence). The CDR3 spells CSLFRSYGYTF. CDR3 nucleotides: TGCAGTCTTTTCAGGTCCTATGGCTACACCTTC.

The V gene is TRBV5-5, the J gene TRBJ1-6; 7 nucleotides match TRBD1. Germline V gene sequence: CDR1 SGHKS, CDR2 YYEKEE (reference sequence). The V gene end was trimmed by 4 bases and the J gene end by 5 bases; junction bases not matched to a gene: 12. The CDR3 consists of 17 residues. The chain's CDR3 is CASSPQRQGRDNSPLHF. CDR3 DNA sequence: TGTGCCAGCAGCCCACAACGACAGGGTCGGGATAATTCACCCCTCCACTTT.

The chain joins TRBV7-9 to TRBJ1-2; 8 nucleotides agree with TRBD1. Germline V gene sequence: CDR1 SEHNR, CDR2 FQNEAQ (reference sequence). V was clipped by 5 bases and J by 2 bases; unmatched bases: 4. CDR3 length equals 14 residues. As DNA, the CDR3 is TGTGCCAGCAGCGCAACAGGGGGGAACTATGGCTACACCTTC. Translating gives CASSATGGNYGYTF.

The chain employs TRBV6-5 and TRBJ1-6; 7 nucleotides match TRBD1. CDR3 length: 16 residues. Germline V gene lookup returns CDR1 MNHEY and CDR2 SVGAGI. V trimming: 2 bases; J trimming: 4 bases; junction bases outside the gene matches: 5. DNA of the CDR3: TGTGCCAGCAGTTACAGCTCAGGGGGGTATAATTCACCCCTCCACTTT. Protein: CASSYSSGGYNSPLHF.

The chain recombines TRBV18 with TRBJ1-1; 9 bases line up with TRBD1. Trimming cost V 3 bases and J 5 bases; bases outside gene matches: 7. The CDR3 is 15 residues long. Per germline, CDR1 KGHSH and CDR2 LQKENI. The CDR3 is CASSPQQGARTEAFF. The CDR3 DNA reads TGTGCCAGCTCACCTCAACAGGGGGCGCGAACTGAAGCTTTCTTT.

The chain couples TRBV28 to TRBJ1-5; D possibly corresponds to TRBD1 (6 bases). Deletions cut 4 bases from V and 2 bases from J, with 12 bases between. Germline V gives CDR1 MDHEN, CDR2 SYDVKM. This CDR3 contains 15 residues. This chain's CDR3 is CASSSRGAGNQPQHF. For the CDR3, the DNA is TGTGCCAGCAGTTCGCGGGGGGCCGGCAATCAGCCCCAGCATTTT.

V gene TRBV27 combines with J gene TRBJ2-1, with D tentatively TRBD2 (7 bases). CDR3 length equals 15 residues. Per germline, CDR1 MNHEY and CDR2 SMNVEV (reference sequence). Trimming removed 4 bases at V and 8 bases at J, with 18 bases between. The CDR3 nucleotides are TGTGCCAGCAGTTGGGGGGGGCAGGGGAGGGATGAGCAGTTCTTC. Protein: CASSWGGQGRDEQFF.

This rearrangement joins TRBV28 to TRBJ1-1; the D is unclear. CDR3 size: 14 residues. V shed 3 bases and J shed 1 base, with 9 bases lying between them. Germline CDR1 reads MDHEN; CDR2 reads SYDVKM. CDR3 bases: TGTGCCAGCAGTTTCCCCGGGGAGAACACTGAAGCTTTCTTT. Amino acids: CASSFPGENTEAFF.

The chain has TRBV5-4 and TRBJ2-3, with TRBD2 identical over 7 bases. CDR3 length: 14 residues. Germline V gene data show CDR1 as SGHNT and CDR2 as YYREEE (reference sequence). V was pared by 0 bases and J by 7 bases, with 5 bases of the junction left unmatched. The CDR3 nucleotides read TGTGCCAGCAGCTTGGGGCTAGCGGACTATACGCAGTATTTT. Encoded protein: CASSLGLADYTQYF.

The chain has TRBV18 and TRBJ2-3; 10 bases match TRBD2. This CDR3 has 18 amino acids. After removal of 0 bases from V and 2 bases from J, the junction contained 8 bases not matched to a gene. Germline V gene sequence: CDR1 KGHSH, CDR2 LQKENI. CDR3 sequence reads: CASSPPGQAGGPTDTQYF. CDR3 DNA: TGTGCCAGCTCACCACCAGGACAAGCGGGGGGGCCCACAGATACGCAGTATTTT.

The chain recombines TRBV5-1 with TRBJ2-2, with a weak D call TRBD2 (5 bases). The V and J ends lost 5 bases and 4 bases respectively, with 12 bases between them. The germline V gene encodes CDR1 SGHRS and CDR2 YFSETQ. CDR3 length equals 14 residues. CDR3 residues: CASSWRYGTGELFF. As DNA, the CDR3 is TGCGCCAGCAGTTGGAGGTATGGCACCGGGGAGCTGTTTTTT. The whole variable domain, remainder taken from reference TRBV5-1 and TRBJ2-2, is KAGVTQTPRYLIKTRGQQVTLSCSPISGHRSVSWYQQTPGQGLQFLFEYFSETQRNKGNFPGRFSGRQFSNSRSEMNVSTLELGDSALYLCASSWRYGTGELFFGEGSRLTVL.

As DNA, the CDR3 is TGTGCCAGCAGCTTAGTAGGACAGGCTAGCACAGATACGCAGTATTTT. Amino acids: CASSLVGQASTDTQYF. The chain uses TRBV7-2 and TRBJ2-3, with 7 bases lining up with TRBD1. Germline V CDR1 and CDR2: SGHTA, FQGNSA. This CDR3 contains 16 residues. The V segment lost 1 base and the J segment 0 bases; nucleotides outside the gene matches: 4.

CDR3 sequence: CSGGTGGVGKTQYF. The CDR3 nucleotides are TGCAGCGGCGGGACAGGGGGCGTTGGTAAGACCCAGTACTTC. The chain employs TRBV29-1 and TRBJ2-5; TRBD1 matches 12 bases. The CDR3 is made up of 14 amino acids. The V gene's germline CDR1 is SQVTM and CDR2 ANQGSEA. Losses at the gene ends were 7 bases for V and 6 bases for J; bases not matched to a gene: 9.